Presented here are 20 T cell receptor beta chains from one specimen sequenced in a study of OX40 agonist ivuxolimab in advanced cancers. Only in-frame clones appear in the TCRdb table, and some are missing; sequencing was by immunoSEQ multiplex PCR. Found here are 60,000 to 100,000 clones, around 90% of them singletons; the top ten hold 0.24%. Sequences were derived from CD4+ or CD8+ T cells sorted from blood, sampled in a trial of the OX40 agonist ivuxolimab. Receptors were obtained from an adult with an advanced solid tumor such as melanoma, head and neck, liver or kidney cancer.

A single count supports this clone. The J gene is TRBJ2-4, the V gene TRBV19; a weak D match, TRBD2 (6 bases). The germline gives CDR1 LNHDA, CDR2 SQIVND (reference sequence). This CDR3 region has 18 residues. V shed 3 bases and J shed 2 bases, with 20 bases lying between them. The CDR3 DNA follows: TGTGCCAGTAGTATGCTTCCCGGGAGAGTCGTCACCAAAAACATTCAGTACTTC. This encodes CASSMLPGRVVTKNIQYF.

The chain combines TRBV6-1 with TRBJ2-7; D is tentatively TRBD1 or TRBD2 (6 bases each). CDR3 size: 14 residues. V was pared by 6 bases and J by 3 bases, with 15 bases between. The germline V gene has CDR1 MNHNS and CDR2 SASEGT. The CDR3 region has the DNA TGTGCCAGCAGCGTACAGGAGGGGGACTACGAGCAGTACTTC. Translating gives CASSVQEGDYEQYF.

The chain joins TRBV18 to TRBJ2-5; no clear D. Looked up from germline, CDR1 is KGHSH and CDR2 is LQKENI. V was clipped by 2 bases and J by 4 bases, with 14 bases between them. The CDR3 totals 15 residues. CDR3 protein: CASSPRAAKGETQYF. The CDR3 DNA sequence: TGTGCCAGCTCACCAAGGGCAGCGAAGGGAGAGACCCAGTACTTC.

The rearrangement uses TRBV28 and TRBJ2-1, with 9 bases matching TRBD1. Germline V gives CDR1 MDHEN, CDR2 SYDVKM. The CDR3 has 16 residues. V shed 5 bases, J shed 7 bases, and the junction held 12 bases outside the gene matches. The CDR3 sequence: CASSPLSGTGPNEQFF. CDR3 nucleotides: TGTGCCAGCAGTCCCCTGAGTGGGACAGGGCCGAATGAGCAGTTCTTC.

The chain has TRBV4-1 and TRBJ2-7, with TRBD2 identical over 7 bases. Trimming at V came to 2 bases and at J to 2 bases, leaving 9 bases not matched to a gene. The CDR3 consists of 16 residues. The germline V gene has CDR1 MGHRA and CDR2 YSYEKL. DNA of the CDR3: TGCGCCAGCAGCCAACTAACGACTAGCTCCACCTACGAGCAGTACTTC. It specifies CASSQLTTSSTYEQYF.

The V gene is TRBV5-1, the J gene TRBJ2-5; D could derive from TRBD1 or TRBD2 (5 bases each). The CDR3 consists of 14 residues. V was cut by 4 bases and J by 5 bases, with 15 bases left in between. Germline values: CDR1 SGHRS, CDR2 YFSETQ. CDR3: CASSVSREWETQYF. CDR3 in DNA: TGCGCCAGCAGCGTATCCAGGGAGTGGGAGACCCAGTACTTC.

The chain carries TRBV7-9 and TRBJ1-5, with 10 bases lining up with TRBD1. Germline assignment: CDR1 SEHNR and CDR2 FQNEAQ (reference sequence). The V gene end was trimmed by 1 base and the J gene end by 2 bases; junction bases not matched to a gene: 11. The CDR3 contains 19 residues. The CDR3 loop reads CASSLGPGTGAGGNQPQHF. The DNA of the CDR3 is TGTGCCAGCAGCTTAGGTCCCGGGACAGGGGCCGGGGGCAATCAGCCCCAGCATTTT.

CDR3 sequence (DNA): TGTGCCAGCACCGAGGACCTGGGGTCCTATAATTCACCCCTCCACTTT. This codes for CASTEDLGSYNSPLHF. This chain uses TRBV2 with TRBJ1-6, with D hard to call. This CDR3 spans 16 amino acids. CDR1 and CDR2 from the germline V gene are SNHLY and FYNNEI. The V and J ends lost 7 bases and 1 base respectively, with 14 bases between them.

Only one count was recorded for this clone. J is TRBJ2-5 and V is TRBV7-2; D is uncertain. V was trimmed by 0 bases and J by 4 bases, leaving 9 bases between them. Germline V gives CDR1 SGHTA, CDR2 FQGNSA. The CDR3 loop spans 14 amino acids. DNA of the CDR3: TGTGCCAGCAGCTTAGCAGGCTCCCGAGAGACCCAGTACTTC. It codes for CASSLAGSRETQYF.

V usage is TRBV19 and J usage is TRBJ1-2; D remains ambiguous. CDR1 and CDR2 from the germline V gene are LNHDA and SQIVND (reference sequence). This CDR3 region has 14 residues. The V end lost 3 bases, the J end lost 4 bases, and 12 bases lay between the germline ends. CDR3 nucleotide sequence: TGTGCCAGTAGTATTGACACATTCAGCTATGGCTACACCTTC. Amino acid sequence: CASSIDTFSYGYTF.

The chain uses TRBV4-1 and TRBJ1-5, with 9 bases fitting TRBD1. The CDR3 contains 16 residues. V trimming: 2 bases; J trimming: 7 bases; junction bases outside the gene matches: 9. CDR1 and CDR2 (germline): MGHRA, YSYEKL. CDR3 protein: CASSQPGQGPKQPQHF. DNA of the CDR3: TGCGCCAGCAGCCAACCAGGACAGGGGCCCAAACAGCCCCAGCATTTT.

The chain uses TRBV7-8 and TRBJ2-7; D remains unclear. Trimming stripped 2 bases from V and 5 bases from J, with 7 bases between. The germline V gene encodes CDR1 SGHVS and CDR2 FQNEAQ. This CDR3 region has 12 residues. As DNA, the CDR3 is TGTGCCAGCAGCTTATTTTCTAACGAGCAGTACTTC. Its translation is CASSLFSNEQYF.

This clone was detected only once. This sequence joins TRBV10-3 and TRBJ2-7; D remains unclear. V dropped 0 bases and J dropped 5 bases, with 11 bases sitting between them. CDR3 length: 14 amino acids. Germline-derived CDR1 and CDR2 are ENHRY and SYGVKD. CDR3 sequence reads: CAISESITNDEQYF. The CDR3 nucleotides are TGTGCCATCAGTGAGTCTATAACTAACGACGAGCAGTACTTC.

The chain combines TRBV5-8 with TRBJ1-4; 9 bases map to TRBD1. The CDR3 is 17 amino acids. The trim removed 4 bases at V and 0 bases at J, leaving 7 bases unmatched. CDR1 SGHTS and CDR2 YDEGEE come from the germline V gene. The CDR3 here is CASSPGTGSTTNEKLFF. The CDR3 DNA sequence: TGTGCCAGCAGCCCCGGGACAGGGTCAACAACTAATGAAAAACTGTTTTTT.

V is TRBV9 and J is TRBJ2-3, with D tentatively TRBD1 or TRBD2 (7 bases each). CDR1 is SGDLS and CDR2 is YYNGEE in the germline V gene. This CDR3 has 14 residues. The V and J ends lost 9 bases and 4 bases respectively, with 18 bases between them. The CDR3 DNA follows: TGTGCCACGAACAGGGGCGGGAGTGCAGATACGCAGTATTTT. It specifies CATNRGGSADTQYF.

The rearrangement joins TRBV19 to TRBJ1-1; D is unresolved. The CDR3 runs to 17 residues. Trimming stripped 7 bases from V and 0 bases from J, with 21 bases between. The germline V gene encodes CDR1 LNHDA and CDR2 SQIVND (reference sequence). The CDR3 nucleotides read TGTGCCAGTAATACCGGCGTCGCGGCCCCCATGAACACTGAAGCTTTCTTT. Its protein product is CASNTGVAAPMNTEAFF.

The J gene is TRBJ2-1, the V gene TRBV12-5; no reliable D call. Germline V CDR1 and CDR2: LGHNT, FRNRAP. This CDR3 contains 15 residues. Trimming took off 5 bases at V and 0 bases at J, with 11 bases between the two ends. The CDR3 nucleotides are TGTGCTAGTGGTCTAAGGGATGTCTCCTACAATGAGCAGTTCTTC. Amino acids: CASGLRDVSYNEQFF.

This clone showed up just once. The genes are TRBV28 and TRBJ2-4; D may be TRBD1 (5 bases). Trimming cost V 5 bases and J 0 bases, with 14 bases left between them. The CDR3 spans 16 residues. CDR1 MDHEN and CDR2 SYDVKM come from the germline V gene. The CDR3 coding sequence is TGTGCCAGCAGTCCTGACAGATCCTTAGCCAAAAACATTCAGTACTTC. Its translation is CASSPDRSLAKNIQYF.

The genes are TRBV5-8 and TRBJ2-2; tentative D call: TRBD1 (7 bases). The CDR3 totals 18 residues. Germline V gene lookup returns CDR1 SGHTS and CDR2 YDEGEE. The V gene lost 0 bases and the J gene lost 1 base, with 16 bases spanning the gap. The CDR3 is CASSLEGASGLNTGELFF. Written as DNA, the CDR3 is TGTGCCAGCAGCTTGGAGGGGGCCAGCGGGCTGAACACCGGGGAGCTGTTTTTT. The full variable domain, with the rest looked up from reference TRBV5-8 and TRBJ2-2, is EAGVTQSPTHLIKTRGQQATLRCSPISGHTSVYWYQQALGLGLQFLLWYDEGEERNRGNFPPRFSGRQFPNYSSELNVNALELEDSALYLCASSLEGASGLNTGELFFGEGSRLTVL.

The chain combines TRBV5-4 with TRBJ2-5; D unclear. Trimming left V 1 base short and J 1 base short, with 14 bases between. CDR1 is SGHNT, CDR2 YYREEE, per germline (reference sequence). CDR3 length equals 16 residues. The CDR3 reads CASSLSGDASQETQYF. The CDR3 coding sequence is TGTGCCAGCAGCTTGTCGGGTGACGCTTCCCAAGAGACCCAGTACTTC.